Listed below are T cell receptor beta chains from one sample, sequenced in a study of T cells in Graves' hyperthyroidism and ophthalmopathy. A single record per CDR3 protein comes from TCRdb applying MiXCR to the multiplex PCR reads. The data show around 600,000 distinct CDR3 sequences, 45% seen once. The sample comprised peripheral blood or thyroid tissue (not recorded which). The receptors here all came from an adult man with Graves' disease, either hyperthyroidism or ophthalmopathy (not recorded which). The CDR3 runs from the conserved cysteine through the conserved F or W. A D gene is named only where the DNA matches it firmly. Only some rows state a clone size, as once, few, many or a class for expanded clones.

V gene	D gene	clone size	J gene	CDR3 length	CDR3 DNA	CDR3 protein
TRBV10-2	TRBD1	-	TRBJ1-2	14	TGCGCCAGCAATGGACAGGGCGTGAACTATGGCTACACCTTC	CASNGQGVNYGYTF
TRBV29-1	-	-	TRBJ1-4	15	TGCAGCCAATCCACAGGTGCGGGAGGTAATGAAAAACTGTTTTTT	CSQSTGAGGNEKLFF
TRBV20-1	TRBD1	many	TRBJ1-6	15	TGCAGTGCTAGAGGACGGACAGGCCATAATTCACCCCTCCACTTT	CSARGRTGHNSPLHF
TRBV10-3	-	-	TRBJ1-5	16	TGTGCCAGCACCCAATGGGGTGGGAGAATCAATCAGCCCCAGCATTTT	CASTQWGGRINQPQHF
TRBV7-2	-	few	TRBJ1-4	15	TGTGCCAGCAGCTTAAGCACAGCAGGGGATGAAAAACTGTTTTTT	CASSLSTAGDEKLFF
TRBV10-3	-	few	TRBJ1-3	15	TGTGCCATCAGTGAGTCCGGGGGCTCCGGAAACACCATATATTTT	CAISESGGSGNTIYF
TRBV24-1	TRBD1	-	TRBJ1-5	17	TGTGCCACCAGCAGTACTGAATCGACAGGGGCCCCCCAGCCCCAGCATTTT	CATSSTESTGAPQPQHF
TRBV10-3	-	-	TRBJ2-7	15	TGTGCCATCAGTGACTCGGTGGGGCGTTCCTACGAGCAGTACTTC	CAISDSVGRSYEQYF
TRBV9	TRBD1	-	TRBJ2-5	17	TGTGCCAGCAGCGCAGGGGGGACAGGGGGACCTCGGGAGACCCAGTACTTC	CASSAGGTGGPRETQYF
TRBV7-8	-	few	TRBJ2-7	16	TGTGCCAGCAGCTTTCCGTTAGGGGCGAACGACTACGAGCAGTACTTC	CASSFPLGANDYEQYF
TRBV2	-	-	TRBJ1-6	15	TGTGCCAGCAATCCCGGGAACTCCTATAATTCACCCCTCCACTTT	CASNPGNSYNSPLHF
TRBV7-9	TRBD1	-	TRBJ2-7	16	TGTGCCAGCAGCTTCCGGGACAGGGGGGACTACGACGAGCAGTACTTC	CASSFRDRGDYDEQYF
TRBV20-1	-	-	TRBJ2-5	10	TGCAGTCGGGATGGGGAGACCCAGTACTTC	CSRDGETQYF
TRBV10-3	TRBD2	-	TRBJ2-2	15	TGTGCCATCAGGGAGCTAGCGGGGCCCACCGGGGAGCTGTTTTTT	CAIRELAGPTGELFF
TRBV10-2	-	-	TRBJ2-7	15	TGTGCCAGCAAATCCGGGACGGTTTTCTCCTACGAGCAGTACTTC	CASKSGTVFSYEQYF
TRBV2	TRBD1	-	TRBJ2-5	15	TGTGCCAGCAGTGAAACCACAGGGGGCACCCCAACCCAGTACTTC	CASSETTGGTPTQYF
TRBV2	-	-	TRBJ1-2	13	TGTGCCAGCAGTTTATGGGGGACCTATGGCTACACCTTC	CASSLWGTYGYTF
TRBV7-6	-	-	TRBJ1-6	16	TGTGCCAGCAGCTTAATCGGGACAAGGTCGGATTCACCCCTCCACTTT	CASSLIGTRSDSPLHF
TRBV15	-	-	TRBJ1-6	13	TGTGCCACCAGCAGCTTCGAAGGGGGGGCCCTCCACTTT	CATSSFEGGALHF
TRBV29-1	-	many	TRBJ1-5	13	TGCAGCGTTGAAGTAGATAGCAATCAGCCCCAGCATTTT	CSVEVDSNQPQHF
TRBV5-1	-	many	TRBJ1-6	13	TGCGCCAGCAGCCAGGACAGCTATTCACCCCTCCACTTT	CASSQDSYSPLHF
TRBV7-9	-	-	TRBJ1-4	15	TGTGCCAGCAGCTTATCGTCCTTGACTAATGAAAAACTGTTTTTT	CASSLSSLTNEKLFF
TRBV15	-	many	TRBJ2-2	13	TGTGCCACCAGCAGAGGTGGCACCGGGGAGCTGTTTTTT	CATSRGGTGELFF
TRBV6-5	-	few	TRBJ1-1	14	TGTGCCAGCAGTTACGAGGGGTATGACACTGAAGCTTTCTTT	CASSYEGYDTEAFF
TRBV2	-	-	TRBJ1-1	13	TGTGCCAGCAGTTCCTGGTCGAACACTGAAGCTTTCTTT	CASSSWSNTEAFF
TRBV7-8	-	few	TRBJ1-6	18	TGTGCCAGCAGCTTAGTGCCCCGGGGGCTGGGCTATAATTCACCCCTCCACTTT	CASSLVPRGLGYNSPLHF
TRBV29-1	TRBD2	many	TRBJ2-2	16	TGCAGCGAGAGAGGACTAGCGGGAGATGGGTGCGGGGAGCTGTTTTTT	CSERGLAGDGCGELFF
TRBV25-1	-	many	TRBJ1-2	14	TGTGCCAGCAGACCCGCAGGGTTGGGCTATGGCTACACCTTC	CASRPAGLGYGYTF
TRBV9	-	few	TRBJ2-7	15	TGTGCCAGCAGCCAGGGGCCTCAGAGTACCTCCGAGCAGTACTTC	CASSQGPQSTSEQYF
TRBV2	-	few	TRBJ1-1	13	TGTGCCAGCAGTCCAGGGATCCTCACTGAAGCTTTCTTT	CASSPGILTEAFF
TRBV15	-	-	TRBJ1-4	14	TGTGCCACCAGCAACGGGCGAACTAATGAAAAACTGTTTTTT	CATSNGRTNEKLFF
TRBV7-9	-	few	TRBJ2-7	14	TGTGCCAGCAGCTCGCCAGGGGACTCCTACGAGCAGTACTTC	CASSSPGDSYEQYF
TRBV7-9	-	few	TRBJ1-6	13	TGTGCCAGCAGCTTGGCAGGGGTTTCACCCCTCCACTTT	CASSLAGVSPLHF
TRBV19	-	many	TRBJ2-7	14	TGTGCCAGTAGTGACCAGAGGCGGTCCTACGAGCAGTACTTC	CASSDQRRSYEQYF
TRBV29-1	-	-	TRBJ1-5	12	TGCAGCGTAGCCACGGCCAGTCAGCCCCAGCATTTT	CSVATASQPQHF
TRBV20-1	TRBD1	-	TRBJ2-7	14	TGCAGTGCCAGAGGGGACAGGTACTCCAACGAGCAGTACTTC	CSARGDRYSNEQYF
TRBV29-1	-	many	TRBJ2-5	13	TGCAGCGTTGCCCGTCTAGGGAGGCAGACCCAGTACTTC	CSVARLGRQTQYF
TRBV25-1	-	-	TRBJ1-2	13	TGTGCCAGCAGCGACAGGAGCGATTATGGCTACACCTTC	CASSDRSDYGYTF
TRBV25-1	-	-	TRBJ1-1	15	TGTGCCAGCAGTGAATCCGCAGGGCCAGGGACTGAAGCTTTCTTT	CASSESAGPGTEAFF
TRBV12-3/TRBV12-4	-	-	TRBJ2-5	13	TGTGCCAGCAGTTTTTCGAGCCTTGAGACCCAGTACTTC	CASSFSSLETQYF
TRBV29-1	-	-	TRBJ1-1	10	TGCAGCTTGGGACAAGTGAGGGCTTTCTTT	CSLGQVRAFF
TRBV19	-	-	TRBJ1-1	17	TGTGCCAGTAGTCTCCGACCCCCGTCGGGCCTGAACACTGAAGCTTTCTTT	CASSLRPPSGLNTEAFF
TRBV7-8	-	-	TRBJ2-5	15	TGCGCCAGCAGCCAAGATCAGACTTTACAAGAGACCCAGTACTTC	CASSQDQTLQETQYF
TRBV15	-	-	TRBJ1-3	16	TGTGCCACCAGCAGAGATAGGCAGGGGAGGGGAAACACCATATATTTT	CATSRDRQGRGNTIYF
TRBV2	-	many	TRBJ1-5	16	TGTGCCAGCAGGGGTCACAGGGACTCGAGCAATCAGCCCCAGCATTTT	CASRGHRDSSNQPQHF
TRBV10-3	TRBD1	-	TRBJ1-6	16	TGTGCCATCAGTGAACTGACAGGGTCGGCTAATTCACCCCTCCACTTT	CAISELTGSANSPLHF
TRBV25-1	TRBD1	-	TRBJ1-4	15	TGTGCCAGCAGTGAATCAGGGGACAGGGGTGAAAAACTGTTTTTT	CASSESGDRGEKLFF
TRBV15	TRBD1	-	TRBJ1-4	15	TGTGCCACCAGCAGATTGACAGGGTTTAATGAAAAACTGTTTTTT	CATSRLTGFNEKLFF
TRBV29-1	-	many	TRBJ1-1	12	TGCAGCGGGACGGTGTCGAACACTGAAGCTTTCTTT	CSGTVSNTEAFF
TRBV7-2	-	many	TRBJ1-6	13	TGTGCCAGCAGCTTAGAAAGGGGCTCACCCCTCCACTTT	CASSLERGSPLHF
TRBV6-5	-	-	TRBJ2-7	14	TGTGCCAGCAGTTACTCAGACAAAGTATACGAGCAGTACTTC	CASSYSDKVYEQYF
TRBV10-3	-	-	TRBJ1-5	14	TGTGCCATCAACCCCAGGGAAGGCGATCAGCCCCAGCATTTT	CAINPREGDQPQHF
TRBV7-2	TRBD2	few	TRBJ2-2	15	TGTGCCAGCAGCGTCCCTAGCGGGGGGGGCGGGGAGCTGTTTTTT	CASSVPSGGGGELFF